This T cell receptor (beta chain) was found in a study of Graves' ophthalmopathy and Graves' hyperthyroidism. Whole-study results and caveats: Most expanded thyroid clonotypes above 0.001 frequency also appeared in blood. Its predictions of ophthalmopathy progression gave the model approximately 65% sensitivity and 72.22% specificity.

Patients were diagnosed from clinical symptoms, serum thyroxine, TRAb, thyroid ultrasound and orbital computed tomography. PBMCs stemmed from roughly 9.7 ml of fresh peripheral blood. The CDR3 runs to 14 residues. Trimming stripped 3 bases from V and 5 bases from J, with 13 bases between. Germline-derived CDR1 and CDR2 are SGHTA and FQGNSA. With respect to this clonotype: Its specificity is not known.

RNA transcripts were the template, and TCR beta CDR3 regions were amplified from them. Second-round multiplex PCR came after first-round RT-PCR with HTBI primers. MiXCR, run by TCRdb on the multiplex PCR reads, gives a single entry per CDR3 protein. This sample has around 600,000 distinct CDR3 sequences, with 35% to 45% found just once. The sequencing sample was made of peripheral blood. This chain uses TRBV7-2 with TRBJ1-1; TRBD1 might be the D (5 bases). This clonotype was sampled from an adult man with Graves' ophthalmopathy. DNA of the CDR3: TGTGCCAGCAGCTTTATAGGGGTTCGTACTGAAGCTTTCTTT. Protein sequence: CASSFIGVRTEAFF. Full variable domain (rest looked up from reference TRBV7-2 and TRBJ1-1): GAGVSQSPSNKVTEKGKDVELRCDPISGHTALYWYRQSLGQGLEFLIYFQGNSAPDKSGLPSDRFSAERTGGSVSTLTIQRTQQEDSAVYLCASSFIGVRTEAFFGQGTRLTVV.